The 30 T cell receptor beta chains below were found in one sample sequenced in a study of blood T cells in healthy people across ages. A sample-barcoded 5' primer and a J-beta primer mix were used in a second PCR of roughly 6 to 11 cycles. Using its own MiXCR run on the 5' RACE reads, TCRdb lists one record per CDR3 protein. The sample shows about 640,000 distinct CDR3 sequences, approximately 50% of them seen only once. The sample taken for sequencing was blood. The receptors come from a man between 60 and 75 years old in good health.

This clonotype was picked up a small number of times. The rearrangement links TRBV12-3 or TRBV12-4 to TRBJ1-2, with D possibly TRBD1 on 5 matching bases. V lost 2 bases, J lost 12 bases, and 19 bases lay in between. This CDR3 is 14 amino acids long. This CDR3 reads CASSLQGRGGPNTF. The CDR3 DNA reads as TGTGCCAGCAGTTTACAAGGAAGGGGCGGGCCGAACACCTTC.

CDR3 sequence: CASSPRLVRADTQYF. DNA of the CDR3: TGTGCCAGCAGCCCCCGACTAGTGCGGGCAGATACGCAGTATTTT. V usage is TRBV5-8 and J usage is TRBJ2-3; D possibly corresponds to TRBD2 (6 bases). The length of the CDR3 is 15 residues. The V gene lost 4 bases and the J gene lost 4 bases, with 16 bases spanning the gap. Germline V gene lookup returns CDR1 SGHTS and CDR2 YDEGEE.

The chain joins TRBV18 to TRBJ2-7; no firm D call. Trimming cost V 0 bases and J 2 bases, with 8 bases left between them. The CDR3 runs 14 residues. Germline loops: CDR1 KGHSH, CDR2 LQKENI. The CDR3 reads CASSPPSRAYEQYF. CDR3 DNA: TGTGCCAGCTCACCACCATCTAGGGCCTACGAGCAGTACTTC.

This clonotype was observed a few times. This sequence joins TRBV12-3 or TRBV12-4 and TRBJ2-4; D is perhaps TRBD2 (6 bases). V dropped 6 bases and J dropped 13 bases, with 22 bases sitting between them. The CDR3 extends over 14 amino acids. The CDR3 region has the DNA TGTGCCAGCAGCCTTTCCCCGGAGGGATCAGAGCAGTACTTC. Its protein is CASSLSPEGSEQYF.

The chain employs TRBV6-1 and TRBJ2-7; the D is unclear. Trimming took off 6 bases at V and 7 bases at J, with 13 bases between the two ends. The germline V gene has CDR1 MNHNS and CDR2 SASEGT. The CDR3 extends over 12 amino acids. The CDR3 loop is CASRAASGEQYF. The CDR3 DNA sequence: TGTGCCAGCAGGGCAGCCTCTGGGGAGCAGTACTTC.

The chain carries TRBV4-1 and TRBJ2-2; possibly TRBD1 for D (6 bases). The CDR3 has 17 amino acids. V was clipped by 3 bases and J by 2 bases, with 16 bases between them. CDR1 MGHRA and CDR2 YSYEKL come from the germline V gene. CDR3 sequence: CASSQNSRGLNTGELFF. As DNA, the CDR3 is TGCGCCAGCAGCCAGAATTCCAGGGGCCTAAACACCGGGGAGCTGTTTTTT.

The CDR3 is CASSRRDFLNEQFF. CDR3 DNA: TGTGCCAGCAGCCGCAGGGACTTCCTCAATGAGCAGTTCTTC. The chain joins TRBV7-2 to TRBJ2-1, with D possibly matching TRBD2 (6 bases). The CDR3 extends over 14 amino acids. V was cut by 5 bases and J by 6 bases, with 14 bases left in between. The germline gives CDR1 SGHTA, CDR2 FQGNSA.

The genes are TRBV6-6 and TRBJ2-5, with 8 nucleotides matching TRBD2. CDR1 and CDR2 from the germline V gene are MNHNY and SVGAGI (reference sequence). V lost 4 bases, J lost 7 bases, and 17 bases stayed unmatched. This CDR3 region has 17 residues. The DNA of the CDR3 is TGTGCCAGCAGTTGGGTCCGTGAGCGGGGGCAAACAGGGACCCAGTACTTC. Translation gives CASSWVRERGQTGTQYF.

This clonotype has more than one count but fewer than ten. The rearrangement uses TRBV6-2 or TRBV6-3 and TRBJ2-1; 10 bases map to TRBD1. CDR1 is MNHEY, CDR2 SVGEGT, per germline. There are 15 residues in the CDR3. J lost 10 bases, V lost 2 bases, and 8 bases had no gene match. Written as DNA, the CDR3 is TGTGCCAGCAGTTACCTGGGACAGGGGATGGCGGAGCAGTTCTTC. Encoded protein: CASSYLGQGMAEQFF.

This clonotype was observed a few times. The rearrangement joins TRBV4-1 to TRBJ1-1; D is unclear. V lost 2 bases and J 1 base, leaving 11 bases between the germline ends. Germline V gives CDR1 MGHRA, CDR2 YSYEKL. This CDR3 has 15 amino acids. For the CDR3, the DNA is TGCGCCAGCAGCCAACTTTTGGGCGAGAACACTGAAGCTTTCTTT. This sequence encodes CASSQLLGENTEAFF.

V gene TRBV7-2 combines with J gene TRBJ2-3; the match to TRBD1 covers 8 bases. Germline lookup yields CDR1 SGHTA and CDR2 FQGNSA. V gave up 5 bases and J gave up 4 bases; unmatched junction bases: 5. CDR3 length: 14 amino acids. In DNA form, the CDR3 reads TGTGCCAGCAGCGGACAGGGTGTCCCAGATACGCAGTATTTT. Translating it yields CASSGQGVPDTQYF.

The chain is built from TRBV2 and TRBJ1-1; perhaps TRBD1 as D (5 bases). Germline V CDR1 and CDR2: SNHLY, FYNNEI. Deletions cut 7 bases from V and 0 bases from J, with 18 bases between. CDR3 size: 16 residues. The CDR3 region has the DNA TGTGCCAGCATTTATGGTTGGGGCAGACTGAACACTGAAGCTTTCTTT. It encodes CASIYGWGRLNTEAFF.

The gene calls are TRBV12-3 or TRBV12-4 and TRBJ1-2, with no clear D. The CDR3 has 14 residues. Deletions cut 3 bases from V and 7 bases from J, with 15 bases between. The chain's CDR3 is CASSFTVLGGGYTF. CDR3 DNA: TGTGCCAGCAGTTTTACCGTCCTAGGCGGTGGCTACACCTTC.

V usage is TRBV5-1 and J usage is TRBJ2-5; D is ambiguous. CDR1 is SGHRS, CDR2 YFSETQ, per germline. This CDR3 is 13 amino acids long. Trimming pared 3 bases from V and 5 bases from J, leaving 11 bases between. The CDR3 DNA is TGCGCCAGCAGCTCCACAGCAATTGAGACCCAGTACTTC. It is translated as CASSSTAIETQYF. Variable domain in full (rest from reference TRBV5-1 and TRBJ2-5): KAGVTQTPRYLIKTRGQQVTLSCSPISGHRSVSWYQQTPGQGLQFLFEYFSETQRNKGNFPGRFSGRQFSNSRSEMNVSTLELGDSALYLCASSSTAIETQYFGPGTRLLVL.

This chain uses TRBV5-5 with TRBJ2-5, with D possibly being TRBD1 (6 bases). This CDR3 has 15 amino acids. Germline V gives CDR1 SGHKS, CDR2 YYEKEE (reference sequence). With 0 bases removed from V and 4 bases from J, the gap between germline ends came to 13 bases. Here the CDR3 DNA reads TGTGCCAGCAGCTTGGAACAGGGACGACGAGAGACCCAGTACTTC. Amino acids: CASSLEQGRRETQYF. The variable domain in full, with the rest retrieved from reference TRBV5-5 and TRBJ2-5, is DAGVTQSPTHLIKTRGQQVTLRCSPISGHKSVSWYQQVLGQGPQFIFQYYEKEERGRGNFPDRFSARQFPNYSSELNVNALLLGDSALYLCASSLEQGRRETQYFGPGTRLLVL.

A few counts support this clonotype. V usage is TRBV4-2 and J usage is TRBJ2-5; 7 nucleotides align to TRBD2. The trim removed 1 base at V and 2 bases at J, leaving 7 bases unmatched. Looked up from germline, CDR1 is LGHNA and CDR2 is YNFKEQ. The CDR3 loop spans 16 amino acids. The CDR3 region is CASSQVSSSGQETQYF. The CDR3 DNA reads as TGTGCCAGCAGCCAAGTTAGCTCTAGCGGACAAGAGACCCAGTACTTC.

The rearrangement links TRBV28 to TRBJ1-2, with D hard to call. Germline CDR1 reads MDHEN; CDR2 reads SYDVKM. This CDR3 is 15 amino acids long. Trimming took off 2 bases at V and 3 bases at J, with 13 bases between the two ends. The CDR3 DNA reads TGTGCCAGCAGTTTAGGGGAACTTCTTGACTATGGCTACACCTTC. Translating it yields CASSLGELLDYGYTF.

The DNA of the CDR3 is TGTGCCAGCAGGCTTATCGGGAGGAGCTCCTATAATTCACCCCTCCACTTT. It translates to CASRLIGRSSYNSPLHF. This rearrangement joins TRBV6-1 to TRBJ1-6; D is unclear. V was trimmed by 6 bases and J by 0 bases, leaving 15 bases between them. The germline V gene has CDR1 MNHNS and CDR2 SASEGT. The CDR3 consists of 17 residues.

This clonotype was counted between two and nine times. This chain connects TRBV11-2 to TRBJ2-5, with D hard to call. Germline loops: CDR1 SGHAT, CDR2 FQNNGV. The ends were cut back, 2 bases at V and 3 bases at J, with 7 bases in the middle. The CDR3 runs to 13 residues. CDR3 coding DNA: TGTGCCAGCAGCTTACAGCACAAAGAGACCCAGTACTTC. Translating it yields CASSLQHKETQYF.

This clonotype was counted only a few times. The chain recombines TRBV5-1 with TRBJ2-1, with D hard to call. This CDR3 spans 16 amino acids. V was cut by 3 bases and J by 1 base, with 14 bases left in between. Germline V gives CDR1 SGHRS, CDR2 YFSETQ. The CDR3 here is CASSSDPQPSYNEQFF. DNA of the CDR3: TGCGCCAGCAGCTCGGACCCGCAGCCGTCCTACAATGAGCAGTTCTTC.

The V gene is TRBV15, the J gene TRBJ1-2; D not resolved. The CDR3 consists of 14 residues. V was cut by 1 base and J by 4 bases, with 10 bases left in between. Germline V lookup: CDR1 LNHNV, CDR2 YYDKDF (reference sequence). CDR3 amino acids: CATSRVVGGYGYTF. Here the CDR3 DNA reads TGTGCCACCAGCAGAGTTGTAGGAGGCTATGGCTACACCTTC.

V usage is TRBV2 and J usage is TRBJ2-5, with 8 nucleotides matching TRBD2. CDR3 length equals 15 residues. CDR1 and CDR2 from the germline V gene are SNHLY and FYNNEI. The J segment lost 2 bases and the V segment lost 2 bases, leaving 4 bases of the junction unmatched. The CDR3 is CASSEILAAQETQYF. The CDR3 bases are TGTGCCAGCAGTGAAATACTAGCGGCTCAAGAGACCCAGTACTTC.

This chain connects TRBV7-2 to TRBJ1-5; TRBD1 is a possible D gene (5 bases). The germline CDR1 and CDR2 sequences are SGHTA and FQGNSA. V was cut by 5 bases and J by 2 bases, with 13 bases left in between. The length of the CDR3 is 15 residues. Written as DNA, the CDR3 is TGTGCCAGCAGCCAGGGACCGGCCGGCAATCAGCCCCAGCATTTT. It is translated as CASSQGPAGNQPQHF.

The chain combines TRBV7-9 with TRBJ1-2; D call uncertain. Deletions cut 0 bases from V and 5 bases from J, with 13 bases between. CDR1 is SEHNR and CDR2 is FQNEAQ in the germline V gene (reference sequence). The CDR3 covers 15 residues. Here the CDR3 reads CASSLAPALGYGYTF. The DNA of the CDR3 is TGTGCCAGCAGCTTAGCTCCAGCTTTAGGTTATGGCTACACCTTC.

The chain recombines TRBV4-2 with TRBJ2-7; D is tentatively TRBD1 or TRBD2 (5 bases each). Germline V gene lookup returns CDR1 LGHNA and CDR2 YNFKEQ. The V end lost 4 bases, the J end lost 4 bases, and 20 bases lay between the germline ends. The CDR3 loop spans 16 amino acids. CDR3 bases: TGTGCCAGCAGCCCACAGGTGGGGGAACCTGGGTACGAGCAGTACTTC. It codes for CASSPQVGEPGYEQYF.

This clonotype was detected a few times. V is TRBV4-1 and J is TRBJ2-5; TRBD1 or TRBD2 may be the D gene (6 bases each). CDR3 length: 20 amino acids. CDR1 MGHRA and CDR2 YSYEKL come from the germline V gene. Between the trimmed V and J ends, which lost 0 bases and 5 bases, there was a span of 28 bases. The CDR3 nucleotides are TGCGCCAGCAGCCAAGATTGGGGCTCGGGGGCTGGGTATAATAGGGAGACCCAGTACTTC. Amino acids: CASSQDWGSGAGYNRETQYF.

The J gene is TRBJ1-1, the V gene TRBV2; 8 bases match TRBD1. The length of the CDR3 is 16 residues. V was clipped by 11 bases and J by 3 bases; unmatched bases: 17. The germline gives CDR1 SNHLY, CDR2 FYNNEI. CDR3 nucleotides: TGTGCCGGCAACTTCGGGACAGGTAGCATGGACACTGAAGCTTTCTTT. Protein: CAGNFGTGSMDTEAFF.

The chain combines TRBV4-1 with TRBJ1-2; weak D call: TRBD1 (6 bases). Germline-derived CDR1 and CDR2 are MGHRA and YSYEKL. V lost 0 bases and J 3 bases, leaving 14 bases between the germline ends. The CDR3 is 16 residues long. The CDR3 here is CASSQDRGGLYYGYTF. CDR3 sequence (DNA): TGCGCCAGCAGCCAAGATCGGGGGGGGCTTTACTATGGCTACACCTTC.

The chain uses TRBV20-1 and TRBJ2-7; perhaps TRBD1 as D (6 bases). The CDR3 sequence is 15 residues long. Germline V gene data show CDR1 as DFQATT and CDR2 as SNEGSKA (reference sequence). With 6 bases removed from V and 7 bases from J, the gap between germline ends came to 25 bases. CDR3 sequence reads: CSAPGAILSYNEQYF. The CDR3 DNA is TGCAGTGCCCCAGGGGCAATATTATCCTACAATGAGCAGTACTTC.

There are many counts of this clonotype. The V gene is TRBV12-3 or TRBV12-4, the J gene TRBJ2-5, with D unresolved. This CDR3 spans 11 amino acids. Trimming took 5 bases from V and 5 from J, leaving 6 bases between them. CDR3: CASSALETQYF. In DNA, the CDR3 is TGTGCCAGCAGTGCCCTGGAGACCCAGTACTTC.